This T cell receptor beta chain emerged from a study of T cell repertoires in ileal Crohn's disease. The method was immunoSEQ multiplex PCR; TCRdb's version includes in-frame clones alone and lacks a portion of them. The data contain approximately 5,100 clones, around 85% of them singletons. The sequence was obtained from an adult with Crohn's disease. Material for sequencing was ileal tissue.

In nucleotides, the CDR3 is TGTGCCAGCAGCTTAGATCAGGGTCAGCCCCAGCATTTT. Translation: CASSLDQGQPQHF. The chain has TRBV7-2 and TRBJ1-5; D might be TRBD1 (5 bases). V was cut by 1 base and J by 6 bases, with 7 bases left in between. Germline V gene data show CDR1 as SGHTA and CDR2 as FQGNSA. CDR3 length equals 13 residues.